This T cell receptor beta chain is from a study of T cell repertoires in cytomegalovirus infection. For the study at large: Signatures in public TCR beta sequences pointed to both CMV infection and matching HLA type.

Germline V gives CDR1 SEHNR, CDR2 FQNEAQ (reference sequence). The CDR3 is 20 residues long. The trim removed 8 bases at V and 4 bases at J, leaving 22 bases unmatched. This clonotype was seen many times. TCRdb independently ran MiXCR on the reads; one entry per CDR3 protein. This sample carries tens of thousands of distinct CDR3 sequences, 3% to 4% of them seen once, and the ten largest clones take less than 25%. The chain combines TRBV7-9 with TRBJ2-1, with 11 bases aligning to TRBD2. The clonotype comes from a human donor in good health (CMV status not recorded). Some clones in this sample may be carry-over from other donors' samples. Material for sequencing was PBMCs. CDR3 region: CASAPTAGLAGGLSYNEQFF. Here the CDR3 DNA reads TGTGCCAGCGCACCAACGGCGGGGCTAGCGGGAGGTCTTAGTTACAATGAGCAGTTCTTC.